Listed below are T cell receptor beta chains from one sample, sequenced in a study of T cell responses to AZD1222 COVID-19 vaccine. Clones were read by immunoSEQ multiplex PCR, and TCRdb kept only the in-frame ones, dropping some. The repertoire includes around 150,000 clones, approximately 84% of them detected once, and about 4% sits in the top ten. This sample comprised peripheral blood, obtained on day 0 of AZD1222 vaccination. All receptors derive from an adult in good health. The CDR3 runs from the conserved cysteine through the conserved F or W.

>TRBV12-3/TRBV12-4
CASSPTSVQPQHF
>TRBV9
CASSYRGNYNSPLHF
>TRBV6-1
CASSEGQGRFAPQHF
>TRBV10-1
CASSEDGDTEAFF
>TRBV5-1
CASSLGDRQGRSYNSPLHF
>TRBV28
CASSFRGQGVYNQPQHF
>TRBV6-5
CASSGWDNYGYTF
>TRBV14
CASSQDRLAYEQYF
>TRBV27
CASRMTGGSYEQYF
>TRBV30
CAWSQDSGNSPLHF